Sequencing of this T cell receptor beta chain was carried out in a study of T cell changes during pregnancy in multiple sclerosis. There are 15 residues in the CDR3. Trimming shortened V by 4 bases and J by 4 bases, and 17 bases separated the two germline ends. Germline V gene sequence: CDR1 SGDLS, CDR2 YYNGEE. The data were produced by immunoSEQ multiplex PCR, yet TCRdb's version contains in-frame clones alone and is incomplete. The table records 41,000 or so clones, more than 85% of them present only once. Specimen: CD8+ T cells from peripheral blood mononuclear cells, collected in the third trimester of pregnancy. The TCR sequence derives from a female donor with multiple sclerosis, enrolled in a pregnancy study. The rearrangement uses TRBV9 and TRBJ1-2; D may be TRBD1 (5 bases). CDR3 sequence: CASSPTTAGPYGYTF. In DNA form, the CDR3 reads TGTGCCAGCAGCCCGACGACGGCAGGGCCCTATGGCTACACCTTC.